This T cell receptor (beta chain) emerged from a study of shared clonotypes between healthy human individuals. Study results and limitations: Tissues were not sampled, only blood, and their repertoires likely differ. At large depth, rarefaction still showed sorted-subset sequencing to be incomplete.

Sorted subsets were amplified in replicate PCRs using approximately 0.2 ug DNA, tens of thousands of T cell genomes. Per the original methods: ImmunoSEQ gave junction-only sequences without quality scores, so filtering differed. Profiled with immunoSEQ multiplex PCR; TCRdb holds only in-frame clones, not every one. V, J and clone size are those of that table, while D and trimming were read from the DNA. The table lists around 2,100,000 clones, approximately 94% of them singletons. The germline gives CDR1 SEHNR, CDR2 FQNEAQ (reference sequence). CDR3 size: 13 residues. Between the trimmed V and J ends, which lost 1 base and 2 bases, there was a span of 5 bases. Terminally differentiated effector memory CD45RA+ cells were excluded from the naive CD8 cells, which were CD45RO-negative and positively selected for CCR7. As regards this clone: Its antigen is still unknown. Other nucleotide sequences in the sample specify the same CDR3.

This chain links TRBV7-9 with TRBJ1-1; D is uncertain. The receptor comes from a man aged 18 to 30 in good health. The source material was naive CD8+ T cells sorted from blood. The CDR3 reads CASSLDPNTEAFF. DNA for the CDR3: TGTGCCAGCAGCTTAGATCCAAACACTGAAGCTTTCTTT.